A selection of T cell receptor beta chains follows, all from one sample in a study of cytomegalovirus exposure and HLA in healthy donors. TCRdb's table, derived via immunoSEQ multiplex PCR, lists solely in-frame clones and lacks some. Of fewer than 200,000 clones listed, approximately 82% are singletons. The sequenced material came from PBMCs. The receptors shown here come from a male donor in good health and CMV-seronegative. Both conserved end residues are part of each CDR3. The order of the fields is clone size, J gene, D gene, V gene, CDR3 DNA, CDR3 protein. D genes are given only for firm matches. Clone size appears in some rows only: once, few, many, or a class for an expanded clone.

. | TRBJ2-2 | . | TRBV29-1 | TGCAGCGTTGAGCCAGAGAACACCGGGGAGCTGTTTTTT | CSVEPENTGELFF
few | TRBJ2-7 | . | TRBV19 | TGTGCCAGTAAGCCTGGTAGCTCCTACGAGCAGTACTTC | CASKPGSSYEQYF
few | TRBJ2-7 | . | TRBV11-2 | TGTGCCAGCAGCTTAGAGGCCGGGAGAGGTCTGAACGAGCAGTACTTC | CASSLEAGRGLNEQYF
. | TRBJ2-1 | . | TRBV2 | TGTGCCAGCAGTGCAGAGGACACGAGCTCCTACAATGAGCAGTTCTTC | CASSAEDTSSYNEQFF
once | TRBJ2-2 | . | TRBV19 | TGTGCCAGTACCCTTGGACATTACACCGGGGAGCTGTTTTTT | CASTLGHYTGELFF
. | TRBJ2-1 | TRBD1 | TRBV7-9 | TGTGCCAGCAGTTTGAGAGGGAGGACAGGGGACAATGAGCAGTTCTTC | CASSLRGRTGDNEQFF
. | TRBJ2-2 | TRBD1 | TRBV25-1 | TGTGCCAGCAGTGATCCGGGACAGGGAACCGGGGAGCTGTTTTTT | CASSDPGQGTGELFF
. | TRBJ2-1 | TRBD1 | TRBV27 | TGTGCCAGCAGTCAAGACAGGGGGCTGCGCAATGAGCAGTTCTTC | CASSQDRGLRNEQFF
. | TRBJ2-7 | . | TRBV5-5 | TGTGCCAGCAGCGTGGAAGGACAGCCCCTCTCCTACGAGCAGTACTTC | CASSVEGQPLSYEQYF
few | TRBJ2-1 | TRBD2 | TRBV7-2 | TGTGCCAGCAGCTTAGGGGGACTAGCGGTAATATGGCAGTTCTTC | CASSLGGLAVIWQFF
. | TRBJ2-7 | . | TRBV28 | TGTGCCAGCACCCAACAGGGTTACGAGCAGTACTTC | CASTQQGYEQYF
. | TRBJ2-5 | . | TRBV27 | TGTGCCAGCAACCCCGGGGGAGGAGAGACCCAGTACTTC | CASNPGGGETQYF
. | TRBJ2-1 | TRBD2 | TRBV5-4 | TGTGCCAGCAGCCTCCGAACTAGCGGCCCCACTCATGAGCAGTTCTTC | CASSLRTSGPTHEQFF
. | TRBJ1-2 | . | TRBV25-1 | TGTGCCAGCAGTGAAGGGGCCCGCTATGGCTACACCTTC | CASSEGARYGYTF
. | TRBJ1-2 | . | TRBV18 | TGTGCCAGCTCACCCCTTAATCGAGTAGGGGCGTCGGATCATGGCTACACCTTC | CASSPLNRVGASDHGYTF
once | TRBJ2-7 | TRBD1 | TRBV7-3 | TGTGCCAGCAGCCGAGGACAGGGACCCTACGAGCAGTACTTC | CASSRGQGPYEQYF
. | TRBJ2-6 | TRBD1 | TRBV19 | TGTGCCAGTAGTATTACGGGACAGGAGAGCTCTGGGGCCAACGTCCTGACTTTC | CASSITGQESSGANVLTF
once | TRBJ1-2 | . | TRBV29-1 | TGCAGCGTTGAAGATCAGGGGCCAGATGGCTACACCTTC | CSVEDQGPDGYTF
. | TRBJ2-1 | . | TRBV6-5 | TGTGCCAGCAGTTACTCTCTAGCGACTGAGCAGTTCTTC | CASSYSLATEQFF
. | TRBJ1-2 | TRBD1 | TRBV18 | TGTGCCAGCTCATTTCAAGACAGGGAGCCGGACACCTTC | CASSFQDREPDTF
. | TRBJ1-1 | . | TRBV28 | TGTGCCAGCAGCCCCGGGAGGGGGGCACGAGGAACTGAAGCTTTCTTT | CASSPGRGARGTEAFF
. | TRBJ2-7 | TRBD2 | TRBV11-2 | TGTGCCAGCAGCTTGCCGGGACTAGCGGCCTCCTACGAGCAGTACTTC | CASSLPGLAASYEQYF
. | TRBJ1-2 | . | TRBV6-5 | TGTGCCAGCAGTTACTCCCAGTTCTATGGCTACACCTTC | CASSYSQFYGYTF
. | TRBJ2-1 | . | TRBV4-2 | TGTGCCAGCAGCCAAGAGACGGGGTCCTACAATGAGCAGTTCTTC | CASSQETGSYNEQFF
. | TRBJ2-2 | . | TRBV19 | TGTGCCAGTAAGCCTGTGACGGGAGTATATACCGGGGAGCTGTTTTTT | CASKPVTGVYTGELFF
. | TRBJ2-5 | . | TRBV4-3 | TGCGCCAGCAGCCAAGATCGGGGTAGCGGGTTTAGGGGGGAGACCCAGTACTTC | CASSQDRGSGFRGETQYF
. | TRBJ2-5 | TRBD2 | TRBV6-4 | TGTGCCAGCAGGACTAGCGGAAGAGGGGAGACCCAGTACTTC | CASRTSGRGETQYF
. | TRBJ2-1 | . | TRBV5-4 | TGTGCCAGCAGCTTGAGGGACTCTCAGTTCTTC | CASSLRDSQFF
. | TRBJ2-7 | TRBD2 | TRBV19 | TGTGCCAGTAGCTTGAGCGGGGTATCCTACGAGCAGTACTTC | CASSLSGVSYEQYF
. | TRBJ2-7 | TRBD1 | TRBV15 | TGTGCCACCAGCATCCGGACAGGGAGCCCCGAGCAGTACTTC | CATSIRTGSPEQYF
. | TRBJ2-7 | TRBD2 | TRBV5-4 | TGTGCCAGCAGCCTCACTAGCGGGGAAGAGCAGTACTTC | CASSLTSGEEQYF
. | TRBJ1-2 | . | TRBV6-6 | TGTGCCAGCAGTTATAGGAGGAACTATGGCTACACCTTC | CASSYRRNYGYTF
. | TRBJ1-2 | TRBD1 | TRBV18 | TGTGCCAGCTCACGTATCGGACAGGGCGATGGCTACACCTTC | CASSRIGQGDGYTF
. | TRBJ2-2 | . | TRBV7-8 | TGTGCCAGCAGCTTAGGGGGCCTCGGAAACACCGGGGAGCTGTTTTTT | CASSLGGLGNTGELFF
. | TRBJ1-4 | . | TRBV30 | TGTGCCTGTGTGGACAGCCCCTTTGAAAAACTGTTTTTT | CACVDSPFEKLFF
. | TRBJ1-5 | TRBD1 | TRBV27 | TGTGCCAGCAGTTCCAACCCCCGACAGGGGAATCAGCCCCAGCATTTT | CASSSNPRQGNQPQHF
. | TRBJ2-5 | TRBD1 | TRBV15 | TGTGCCACCAGGGTAAGGGACACACGGACAGGAAGAACGAACCAAGAGACCCAGTACTTC | CATRVRDTRTGRTNQETQYF
. | TRBJ2-7 | . | TRBV5-1 | TGCGCCAGCAGCTTGGGCTGGTTACAGGGCTCCTACGAGCAGTACTTC | CASSLGWLQGSYEQYF
. | TRBJ2-1 | TRBD2 | TRBV7-9 | TGTGCCAGCAGCTTAGAACTAGCGGGCGGCAATGAGCAGTTCTTC | CASSLELAGGNEQFF
. | TRBJ1-2 | . | TRBV5-4 | TGTGCCAGCAGTCGAGAATATCTCGCCTATGGCTACACCTTC | CASSREYLAYGYTF
. | TRBJ2-7 | TRBD2 | TRBV27 | TGTGCCAGCAGTTTGCGAGCGGGGTACTCCTACGAGCAGTACTTC | CASSLRAGYSYEQYF
. | TRBJ1-1 | . | TRBV19 | TGTGCCAGTAGTCCCAGGACATCGATGAACACTGAAGCTTTCTTT | CASSPRTSMNTEAFF
once | TRBJ2-7 | TRBD2 | TRBV11-2 | TGTGCCAGCAGCAAGCGGGAGGGCTTCTACGAGCAGTACTTC | CASSKREGFYEQYF
. | TRBJ2-7 | TRBD2 | TRBV20-1 | TGCAGTGCTAAGGGGACTAGCGAGCAGTACTTC | CSAKGTSEQYF
few | TRBJ1-6 | TRBD1 | TRBV9 | TGTGCCAGCAGCGTAGGACAGGGGAATTCACCCCTCCACTTT | CASSVGQGNSPLHF
. | TRBJ2-3 | . | TRBV7-3 | TGTGCCAGCAGCTTAGGAGATCGTAGCACAGATACGCAGTATTTT | CASSLGDRSTDTQYF
. | TRBJ1-1 | . | TRBV29-1 | TGCAGCGTTGCACGAGGGCGTACTGAAGCTTTCTTT | CSVARGRTEAFF
once | TRBJ1-6 | . | TRBV10-3 | TGTGCCATCAGCGGGGGTAGCTCCTATAATTCACCCCTCCACTTT | CAISGGSSYNSPLHF
. | TRBJ1-4 | . | TRBV29-1 | TGCAGCGTTGGGCGGACATTTAGAGAAAAACTGTTTTTT | CSVGRTFREKLFF
once | TRBJ1-2 | . | TRBV11-2 | TGTGCCAGCAGCGACTCCCACGGGAACTATGGCTACACCTTC | CASSDSHGNYGYTF
. | TRBJ1-1 | . | TRBV5-8 | TGTGCCAGCAGCTTAGAGTATGCGAACACTGAAGCTTTCTTT | CASSLEYANTEAFF
. | TRBJ2-5 | TRBD2 | TRBV5-4 | TGTGCCAGCAGCTGGGGTAGCGGGGGGGCCAGGGAGACCCAGTACTTC | CASSWGSGGARETQYF
. | TRBJ1-1 | . | TRBV2 | TGTGCCAGCAGTGAAGCGCAAGCAGGAAACTTGGAAGCTTTCTTT | CASSEAQAGNLEAFF
few | TRBJ1-3 | . | TRBV19 | TGTGCCAGTACAACGATCAGATCCTCTGGAAACACCATATATTTT | CASTTIRSSGNTIYF